The next 3 T cell receptor beta chains were all read from a single sample in a study of blood T cells in healthy people across ages. A sample-barcoded 5' primer and a J-beta primer mix were used in a second PCR of roughly 6 to 11 cycles. One entry per CDR3 protein results from TCRdb running MiXCR on the 5' RACE reads. The sample shows 450,000 to 700,000 distinct CDR3 sequences, roughly 28% of them seen only once. The sample taken for sequencing was blood. These receptors were obtained from a woman aged 65 to 85 in good health.

This clonotype was detected a few times. This sequence joins TRBV13 and TRBJ1-4; D might be TRBD1 (6 bases). This CDR3 contains 16 residues. CDR1 is PRHDT, CDR2 FYEKMQ, per germline (reference sequence). Trimming stripped 4 bases from V and 8 bases from J, with 20 bases between. The CDR3 reads CASSSSQGPVEEKLFF. The CDR3 region has the DNA TGTGCCAGCAGCTCTTCACAGGGCCCCGTTGAGGAAAAACTGTTTTTT.

A single count supports this clonotype. This rearrangement joins TRBV2 to TRBJ2-3; TRBD1 matches at 9 bases. With V trimmed by 6 bases and J by 1 base, 5 bases remained unmatched. Looked up from germline, CDR1 is SNHLY and CDR2 is FYNNEI. The CDR3 runs 15 residues. In DNA form, the CDR3 reads TGTGCCAGCAGCTACTGGACAGGGGGCACAGATACGCAGTATTTT. It is translated as CASSYWTGGTDTQYF.

This clonotype has a handful of counts. This rearrangement joins TRBV20-1 to TRBJ2-4; the D is unclear. V lost 0 bases and J 7 bases, leaving 13 bases between the germline ends. The germline V gene encodes CDR1 DFQATT and CDR2 SNEGSKA (reference sequence). The CDR3 totals 14 residues. The CDR3 reads CSARDRSFWNIQYF. DNA for the CDR3: TGCAGTGCTAGAGATCGAAGTTTTTGGAACATTCAGTACTTC.